This record concerns one T cell receptor (beta chain) sequence. These data belong to a study of blood T cell repertoires in COVID-19. About the research overall: Sites across the United States, Italy and Spain contributed samples from acute and convalescent COVID-19.

Authors' methods: Amplification of reference gene primers provided the estimated nucleated cell counts. Data came from immunoSEQ multiplex PCR; TCRdb stores just in-frame clones and leaves some out. V and J calls and clone size come straight from that table; D and trimming were deduced from the DNA. The sample yields some 240,000 clones, roughly 89% seen once. Trimming pared 7 bases from V and 0 bases from J, leaving 25 bases between. The CDR3 totals 19 residues. Germline-derived CDR1 and CDR2 are LNHDA and SQIVND (reference sequence). Material for sequencing was peripheral blood. The clonotype comes from a woman aged 40-49 years who had recovered from COVID-19. This chain connects TRBV19 to TRBJ2-4; D may be TRBD1 (5 bases). The CDR3 here is CASTRSMDPTARAKNIQYF. CDR3 nucleotides: TGTGCCAGTACCAGATCCATGGACCCGACAGCTAGAGCCAAAAACATTCAGTACTTC.